The clone carrying this T cell receptor (beta chain) was seen only a few times. Its antigen is not identified. Germline V gene data show CDR1 as MRHNA and CDR2 as SNTAGT. CDR3 length: 16 residues. Deletions cut 8 bases from V and 6 bases from J, with 24 bases between. These data originate in a study of cytomegalovirus exposure and HLA in healthy donors. Across the whole study: Among the 300 to 500 genotyped donors, 70% to 85% were placed in the Caucasian-associated ancestry cluster. General observations from the study: In a later analysis, productive TCRs from donors in an Asian-associated ancestry cluster reportedly carried fewer N-insertions than the cohort mean.

With 60 Vbeta and 13 Jbeta primers, the PCR was carried out. Repertoires were generated with immunoSEQ multiplex PCR, while TCRdb's copy carries only in-frame clones and drops some. The table includes about 63,000 clones, roughly 70% detected once. This TCR was sampled from a man in his fifties in good health and CMV-seronegative. Sequencing was carried out using PBMCs. This chain uses TRBV6-4 with TRBJ2-3, with D tentatively TRBD2 (6 bases). CDR3 sequence reads: CASSKTGTRGFDTQYF. CDR3 DNA sequence: TGTGCCAGCTCAAAGACTGGGACTCGCGGGTTCGATACGCAGTATTTT.